This T cell receptor (beta chain) was recovered during a study of vaccination effects on CD4 cells after COVID-19. Sequencing was preceded by expansion of antigen-specific CD4+ T cells with viral peptide pools in the ViraFEST assay. With more than 9 days of culture completed, CD4+ T cells were isolated. None of these healthy vaccinees had been infected with SARS-CoV-2 before vaccination. Each culture well received some 2.2 million PBMC. These cells were then cultured in IMDM with roughly 9 IU/ml IL-2 and roughly 10 ug/ml peptides. The sample holds one count of this clone. Its antigen is currently unknown. Study results and caveats: In the late period after vaccination, infection- and vaccine-induced clones contracted markedly. Healthy vaccinees had only 1 of 255 vaccine-induced clones cross-react with common cold coronaviruses. Sampling in the study covered few convalescent patients and included no early post-infection timepoints.

Libraries were prepared by immunoSEQ multiplex PCR; TCRdb keeps only in-frame clonotypes and omits some of them. This repertoire shows 65,000 to 85,000 clones, 75% to 85% found once; its top ten account for 10% to 15%. This TCR was recovered from a human donor who received a COVID-19 vaccine. The specimen comprised CD4+ T cells from PBMCs cultured with SARS-CoV-2 spike peptides, sampled before COVID-19 vaccination.

The CDR3 here is CAWSGQGHDTEAFF. CDR3 sequence (DNA): TGTGCCTGGAGCGGTCAGGGACACGACACTGAAGCTTTCTTT. The chain couples TRBV30 to TRBJ1-1; tentative D call: TRBD1 (6 bases). This CDR3 has 14 residues. Looked up from germline, CDR1 is GTSNPN and CDR2 is SVGIG (reference sequence). Trimming stripped 3 bases from V and 3 bases from J, with 14 bases between.